The 26 T cell receptor beta chains listed next were all sequenced from one sample in a study of graft-versus-host responses after intestinal transplantation. The antigens of these receptors remain unknown. Clones were sequenced by immunoSEQ multiplex PCR, and TCRdb holds only the in-frame ones, with some missing. Seen here are about 110,000 clones, 85% to 95% observed once, and the top ten hold 1% to 1.5%. The sequenced sample was unstimulated CD8+ T cells sorted from spleen or lymph node cells, obtained before transplant. These receptors were collected from a human donor who was the organ donor for an intestinal transplant.

This chain joins TRBV5-5 and TRBJ1-2, with a possible D match to TRBD1 (6 bases). Germline CDR1 SGHKS, CDR2 YYEKEE (reference sequence). Trimming took off 3 bases at V and 5 bases at J, with 17 bases between the two ends. The CDR3 totals 15 residues. As DNA, the CDR3 is TGTGCCAGCAGCTCCTACCAACAGGGAGGGTATGGCTACACCTTC. Encoded protein: CASSSYQQGGYGYTF. The full variable domain, completed using reference TRBV5-5 and TRBJ1-2, is DAGVTQSPTHLIKTRGQQVTLRCSPISGHKSVSWYQQVLGQGPQFIFQYYEKEERGRGNFPDRFSARQFPNYSSELNVNALLLGDSALYLCASSSYQQGGYGYTFGSGTRLTVV.

V and J are TRBV2 and TRBJ2-1; TRBD2 matches at 7 bases. The ends lost 4 bases at V and 2 bases at J; junction bases unmatched: 8. There are 16 residues in the CDR3. The V gene's germline CDR1 is SNHLY and CDR2 FYNNEI. The CDR3 protein is CASSGLEGGPYNEQFF. CDR3 sequence (DNA): TGTGCCAGCAGTGGTTTAGAGGGAGGGCCCTACAATGAGCAGTTCTTC.

The chain combines TRBV10-3 with TRBJ2-7; 7 positions match TRBD2. The J segment lost 4 bases and the V segment lost 6 bases, leaving 9 bases of the junction unmatched. The germline gives CDR1 ENHRY, CDR2 SYGVKD. CDR3 length: 14 residues. CDR3 loop: CAIRSGTTLYEQYF. In nucleotides, the CDR3 is TGTGCCATCAGGAGCGGGACTACCCTTTACGAGCAGTACTTC.

This clone was counted between two and nine times. The V gene is TRBV30, the J gene TRBJ1-2; D unclear. The V end lost 6 bases, the J end lost 4 bases, and 9 bases lay between the germline ends. Germline assignment: CDR1 GTSNPN and CDR2 SVGIG (reference sequence). This CDR3 comprises 11 residues. The CDR3 nucleotides read TGTGCCTGCCCCGACCCCTATGGCTACACCTTC. It translates to CACPDPYGYTF.

The V call is TRBV4-1, the J call TRBJ2-5; the D is unclear. V lost 4 bases to trimming and J lost 2 bases, with 11 bases between them. Germline CDR1 reads MGHRA; CDR2 reads YSYEKL. There are 14 residues in the CDR3. The CDR3 loop is CASSPAHGQETQYF. The CDR3 DNA reads as TGCGCCAGCAGCCCGGCCCACGGTCAAGAGACCCAGTACTTC.

As DNA, the CDR3 is TGTGCCAGCAGCTCAGAGGGACTAGCGGGAGGAGTGCAGTACTTC. This translates into CASSSEGLAGGVQYF. The genes are TRBV7-6 and TRBJ2-7, with 15 bases matching TRBD2. The CDR3 loop spans 15 amino acids. V shed 4 bases and J 9 bases; nucleotides not matched to a gene: 7. CDR1 and CDR2 from the germline V gene are SGHVS and FNYEAQ.

This chain connects TRBV4-2 to TRBJ2-7; TRBD2 agrees at 10 bases. This CDR3 spans 16 amino acids. Germline V CDR1 and CDR2: LGHNA, YNFKEQ. V was clipped by 0 bases and J by 6 bases; unmatched bases: 8. CDR3 amino acids: CASSQDQLSGRVEQYF. DNA of the CDR3: TGTGCCAGCAGCCAAGATCAATTGAGCGGGAGGGTCGAGCAGTACTTC.

This chain connects TRBV4-2 to TRBJ2-1; D is undetermined. V lost 0 bases, J lost 10 bases, and 4 bases lay in between. The germline gives CDR1 LGHNA, CDR2 YNFKEQ. CDR3 size: 11 residues. In DNA, the CDR3 is TGTGCCAGCAGCCAAGAAAGGGAGCAGTTCTTC. It specifies CASSQEREQFF.

The chain employs TRBV6-5 and TRBJ2-5; 7 bases align to TRBD2. The CDR3 runs 13 residues. The germline V gene encodes CDR1 MNHEY and CDR2 SVGAGI. Unmatched junction bases numbered 1, after V lost 2 bases and J lost 4 bases. The DNA for the CDR3 is TGTGCCAGCAGTTACGGGAGGGCAGAGACCCAGTACTTC. Translation gives CASSYGRAETQYF.

This rearrangement joins TRBV4-1 to TRBJ2-4, with 15 nucleotides matching TRBD2. Per germline, CDR1 MGHRA and CDR2 YSYEKL. CDR3 length: 17 amino acids. V lost 0 bases to trimming and J lost 9 bases; unmatched junction nucleotides: 6. The DNA for the CDR3 is TGCGCCAGCAGCCAAGATTCCGGACTAGCGGGAGGGGGCATTCAGTACTTC. This codes for CASSQDSGLAGGGIQYF.

The chain recombines TRBV25-1 with TRBJ2-7; D is tentatively TRBD1 or TRBD2 (5 bases each). This CDR3 has 15 amino acids. The V end was cut by 1 base, the J end by 7 bases, with 17 bases between. Per germline, CDR1 MGHDK and CDR2 SYGVNS. Here the CDR3 reads CASSESRDPFCEQYF. In DNA form, the CDR3 reads TGTGCCAGCAGTGAATCCAGGGACCCCTTCTGTGAGCAGTACTTC.

The rearrangement joins TRBV14 to TRBJ2-7; D is possibly TRBD1 or TRBD2 (5 bases each). The CDR3 extends over 16 amino acids. The germline CDR1 and CDR2 sequences are SGHDN and FVKESK. The ends were cut back, 0 bases at V and 3 bases at J, with 15 bases in the middle. The CDR3 region has the DNA TGTGCCAGCAGCCAAGAGGGGGTCAGTTCCTACTACGAGCAGTACTTC. Amino acids: CASSQEGVSSYYEQYF.

The chain joins TRBV4-1 to TRBJ2-2, with TRBD2 as a possible D gene (5 bases). The CDR3 has 18 amino acids. Germline V gene sequence: CDR1 MGHRA, CDR2 YSYEKL. Trimming removed 4 bases at V and 1 base at J, with 19 bases between. CDR3 DNA sequence: TGCGCCAGCAGCCCTATAGGACTGGGCGGACTGAACACCGGGGAGCTGTTTTTT. Translation gives CASSPIGLGGLNTGELFF.

This sequence joins TRBV9 and TRBJ1-1, with a tentative D call TRBD1 (6 bases). This CDR3 region has 15 residues. CDR1 is SGDLS and CDR2 is YYNGEE in the germline V gene. Trimming removed 4 bases at V and 1 base at J, with 14 bases between. The CDR3 is CASSTDSLGNTEAFF. As DNA, the CDR3 is TGTGCCAGCAGCACGGACAGCTTAGGGAACACTGAAGCTTTCTTT.

The rearrangement uses TRBV6-5 and TRBJ1-5, with a weak D call TRBD1 (5 bases). Germline values: CDR1 MNHEY, CDR2 SVGAGI. There are 14 residues in the CDR3. Trimming took 2 bases from V and 6 from J, leaving 11 bases between them. The CDR3 coding sequence is TGTGCCAGCAGTTACGGGGGGACGGGTCAGCCCCAGCATTTT. Its translation is CASSYGGTGQPQHF.

The chain employs TRBV25-1 and TRBJ1-6; D is perhaps TRBD1 (5 bases). This CDR3 comprises 14 residues. With 0 bases removed from V and 9 bases from J, the gap between germline ends came to 9 bases. The germline V gene has CDR1 MGHDK and CDR2 SYGVNS. The DNA for the CDR3 is TGTGCCAGCAGTGAATATATTCAGGGTTCACCCCTCCACTTT. Translation: CASSEYIQGSPLHF. The full variable domain, completed using reference TRBV25-1 and TRBJ1-6, is EADIYQTPRYLVIGTGKKITLECSQTMGHDKMYWYQQDPGMELHLIHYSYGVNSTEKGDLSSESTVSRIRTEHFPLTLESARPSHTSQYLCASSEYIQGSPLHFGNGTRLTVT.

The V gene is TRBV4-1, the J gene TRBJ2-7, with TRBD2 identical over 7 bases. Trimming cost V 5 bases and J 5 bases; bases outside gene matches: 15. The CDR3 loop spans 16 amino acids. Per the germline V gene, CDR1 is MGHRA and CDR2 is YSYEKL. The CDR3 nucleotides read TGCGCCAGCAGCTCCCAAGCGAGGGAGGGTAGGAACGAGCAGTACTTC. Its translation: CASSSQAREGRNEQYF.

This chain links TRBV2 with TRBJ2-7; D unresolved. This CDR3 contains 13 residues. Germline CDR1 and CDR2: SNHLY and FYNNEI. V was trimmed by 1 base and J by 3 bases, leaving 7 bases between them. The CDR3 spells CASSEGVDYEQYF. The CDR3 DNA reads TGTGCCAGCAGTGAAGGGGTGGACTACGAGCAGTACTTC.

The V call is TRBV9, the J call TRBJ2-1; TRBD2 aligns across 12 bases. The V gene end was trimmed by 3 bases and the J gene end by 2 bases; junction bases not matched to a gene: 12. Germline V lookup: CDR1 SGDLS, CDR2 YYNGEE. This CDR3 has 19 residues. The CDR3 sequence: CASSDPRQPSGRAYNEQFF. The DNA of the CDR3 is TGTGCCAGCAGCGACCCGAGACAGCCTAGCGGGAGGGCCTACAATGAGCAGTTCTTC.

The chain links TRBV4-1 to TRBJ2-7; 8 bases are a match to TRBD2. This CDR3 spans 17 amino acids. Germline CDR1 MGHRA, CDR2 YSYEKL. Trimming at V came to 3 bases and at J to 6 bases, leaving 16 bases not matched to a gene. The CDR3 is CASSHLKSSGSTREQYF. The CDR3 region has the DNA TGCGCCAGCAGCCACCTAAAGTCCAGCGGGAGTACGCGCGAGCAGTACTTC.

The CDR3 bases are TGTGCCAGCAGTTCACTGGAGTCCTACAATGAGCAGTTCTTC. This gives the protein CASSSLESYNEQFF. The genes are TRBV6-1 and TRBJ2-1; no clear D. Trimming left V 5 bases short and J 1 base short, with 9 bases between. Per the germline V gene, CDR1 is MNHNS and CDR2 is SASEGT. The CDR3 spans 14 residues.

This chain joins TRBV7-8 and TRBJ2-7; D remains ambiguous. Germline CDR1 is SGHVS and CDR2 is FQNEAQ. Trimming shortened V by 5 bases and J by 6 bases, and 17 bases separated the two germline ends. CDR3 length: 14 residues. DNA of the CDR3: TGTGCCAGCAGCGGGTATGGTGCCCTGGGCGAGCAGTACTTC. This gives the protein CASSGYGALGEQYF.

The chain employs TRBV5-1 and TRBJ1-1; 7 bases match TRBD1. From germline, CDR1 is SGHRS and CDR2 YFSETQ. Unmatched junction bases numbered 7, after V lost 4 bases and J lost 1 base. The CDR3 is made up of 15 amino acids. DNA for the CDR3: TGCGCCAGCAGCGGGTATAGGGACAGGAACACTGAAGCTTTCTTT. Residues: CASSGYRDRNTEAFF. Filled out from reference TRBV5-1 and TRBJ1-1, the complete variable domain reads KAGVTQTPRYLIKTRGQQVTLSCSPISGHRSVSWYQQTPGQGLQFLFEYFSETQRNKGNFPGRFSGRQFSNSRSEMNVSTLELGDSALYLCASSGYRDRNTEAFFGQGTRLTVV.

V and J are TRBV10-3 and TRBJ1-5, with D perhaps matching TRBD1 (5 bases). The germline gives CDR1 ENHRY, CDR2 SYGVKD. V lost 0 bases and J lost 2, with 14 bases in between. The CDR3 extends over 17 amino acids. CDR3 sequence (DNA): TGTGCCATCAGTGAGTCGTGGGCAGGGATGCGCAATCAGCCCCAGCATTTT. Its translation: CAISESWAGMRNQPQHF.

The chain is built from TRBV4-2 and TRBJ2-5; 12 nucleotides align to TRBD2. The CDR3 spans 15 residues. Trimming took 5 bases from V and 5 from J; bases not matched to a gene: 6. Germline values: CDR1 LGHNA, CDR2 YNFKEQ. CDR3 DNA sequence: TGTGCCAGCAGCTGGACTAGCGGGATATCGGAGACCCAGTACTTC. Protein product: CASSWTSGISETQYF.

This rearrangement joins TRBV4-1 to TRBJ2-7, with 8 nucleotides matching TRBD1. The CDR3 contains 15 residues. The ends lost 1 base at V and 6 bases at J; junction bases unmatched: 8. The germline CDR1 and CDR2 sequences are MGHRA and YSYEKL. CDR3 in amino acids: CASSQVGTGWREQYF. CDR3 DNA: TGCGCCAGCAGCCAAGTGGGGACAGGATGGCGCGAGCAGTACTTC.